This T cell receptor beta chain comes out of a study of T-cell memory formation after mild COVID-19. Study-wide context: Each donor largely had its own TCR clusters.

This clonotype was seen a few times. No antigen is known for it. TCRdb independently ran MiXCR on the 5' RACE reads; one entry per CDR3 protein. The table records fewer than 650,000 distinct CDR3 sequences, 17% of them present only once. Overall study findings and caveats: Among contracting clones, CD4+ were mainly CM/EM and CD8+ enriched in EMRA. Clones contracting day 15 to 85 were balanced CD4/CD8; later expanders leaned CD4+. Researchers could not confirm that second-wave clones peaking on day 37 targeted SARS-CoV-2.

CDR1 and CDR2 from the germline V gene are MGHRA and YSYEKL. V gave up 5 bases and J gave up 8 bases, with 13 bases separating them. The CDR3 consists of 13 residues. Sequenced input: PBMCs or a T cell subset sorted from them (not recorded which). The clonotype originates from an adult woman who had mild COVID-19 (a few samples of this study predate the infection). Cell type and time point are not known. The chain employs TRBV4-1 and TRBJ2-1; possibly TRBD1 for D (6 bases). CDR3 bases: TGCGCCAGCAGCTGGCGAAACAGGGATGAGCAGTTCTTC. It yields the protein CASSWRNRDEQFF.